One and the same sample provided the 21 T cell receptor beta chains below, sequenced in a study of T cells after yellow fever vaccination. TCRdb redid the calling of the 5' RACE reads with MiXCR, one entry per CDR3 protein. This sample yields over 70,000 distinct CDR3 sequences, of which just under 8% are seen a single time; about 40% belongs to the top ten. The specimen was CD8+ T cells sorted from PBMCs, collected on the day of the yellow fever booster vaccination. The receptors derive from a man aged 25-45 years who received the YFV17D yellow fever vaccine.

The CDR3 loop is CASSYQGAPYEQYF. Written as DNA, the CDR3 is TGTGCCAGCAGTTATCAGGGGGCGCCCTACGAGCAGTACTTC. This chain connects TRBV7-2 to TRBJ2-7, with TRBD1 matching 8 bases. Germline V gene sequence: CDR1 SGHTA, CDR2 FQGNSA. J gave up 2 bases and V 6 bases, and 6 bases lay outside the gene matches. This CDR3 has 14 amino acids.

The chain recombines TRBV5-1 with TRBJ1-5; no reliable D call. Trimming removed 0 bases from V and 8 bases from J, with 9 bases in between. Germline CDR1 reads SGHRS; CDR2 reads YFSETQ. CDR3 length equals 13 residues. The CDR3: CASSLAGNKPQHF. The CDR3 DNA is TGCGCCAGCAGCTTGGCCGGGAATAAGCCCCAGCATTTT.

This chain connects TRBV5-1 to TRBJ2-7; D is uncertain. This CDR3 contains 14 residues. CDR1 is SGHRS and CDR2 is YFSETQ in the germline V gene. V was cut by 4 bases and J by 0 bases, with 11 bases left in between. This chain's CDR3 is CASSIGPSSYEQYF. As DNA, the CDR3 is TGCGCCAGCAGCATTGGACCGAGCTCCTACGAGCAGTACTTC. Combining the CDR3 with reference TRBV5-1 and TRBJ2-7 gives the whole variable domain KAGVTQTPRYLIKTRGQQVTLSCSPISGHRSVSWYQQTPGQGLQFLFEYFSETQRNKGNFPGRFSGRQFSNSRSEMNVSTLELGDSALYLCASSIGPSSYEQYFGPGTRLTVT.

In this sample, this clonotype turned up many times. This chain links TRBV10-3 with TRBJ2-7; 9 bases line up with TRBD1. This CDR3 region has 14 residues. Germline-derived CDR1 and CDR2 are ENHRY and SYGVKD. V dropped 5 bases and J dropped 6; count of bases not matched to a gene: 8. The CDR3 reads CAISSPGQGTEQYF. CDR3 DNA sequence: TGTGCCATCAGTAGTCCGGGACAGGGTACCGAGCAGTACTTC.

The rearrangement uses TRBV12-3 or TRBV12-4 and TRBJ2-1; D may match TRBD1 or TRBD2 (6 bases each). The V and J ends lost 7 bases and 10 bases respectively, with 17 bases between them. The CDR3 spans 13 residues. CDR3 sequence reads: CASTPGAGDEQFF. Written as DNA, the CDR3 is TGTGCCAGCACCCCGGGGGCCGGGGACGAGCAGTTCTTC.

This clonotype has more than one count but fewer than ten. J is TRBJ2-7 and V is TRBV15; 9 bases match TRBD2. CDR1 is LNHNV, CDR2 YYDKDF, per germline (reference sequence). This CDR3 has 15 residues. V shed 1 base and J 4 bases; nucleotides not matched to a gene: 5. The CDR3 DNA reads TGTGCCACCAGCAGAGCTAGCGGGGACCTATACGAGCAGTACTTC. Translating it yields CATSRASGDLYEQYF.

J is TRBJ2-7 and V is TRBV20-1, with a weak D call TRBD1 (6 bases). CDR1 and CDR2 (germline): DFQATT, SNEGSKA (reference sequence). CDR3 size: 13 residues. CDR3 residues: CKIYRDNSYEQYF. DNA for the CDR3: TGCAAGATATACCGGGACAATTCCTACGAGCAGTACTTC.

This clonotype was counted between two and nine times. This chain links TRBV20-1 with TRBJ2-2; 7 bases fit TRBD1. V shed 0 bases, J shed 1 base, and the junction held 2 bases outside the gene matches. The CDR3 is 15 residues long. Germline CDR1 DFQATT, CDR2 SNEGSKA (reference sequence). Here the CDR3 DNA reads TGCAGTGCTAGAGAAAGGGGGCGGAACACCGGGGAGCTGTTTTTT. Its translation is CSARERGRNTGELFF.

This clonotype was picked up many times. The chain recombines TRBV12-3 or TRBV12-4 with TRBJ1-4; D gene uncertain. Deletions cut 3 bases from V and 7 bases from J, with 15 bases between. The CDR3 loop spans 15 amino acids. The CDR3 protein is CASSLEPAGGEKLFF. Written as DNA, the CDR3 is TGTGCCAGCAGTTTGGAGCCTGCAGGAGGTGAAAAACTGTTTTTT.

The CDR3 here is CASSREWGYEQYF. The CDR3 coding sequence is TGCGCCAGCAGCCGAGAATGGGGGTACGAGCAGTACTTC. The genes are TRBV4-3 and TRBJ2-7; the D call may be TRBD1 or TRBD2 (5 bases each). With 4 bases removed from V and 4 bases from J, the gap between germline ends came to 11 bases. Germline CDR1 and CDR2: LGHNA and YSLEER. The CDR3 is 13 amino acids.

This clonotype has more than one count but fewer than ten. V is TRBV20-1 and J is TRBJ2-7; a weak D match, TRBD1 (6 bases). The V and J ends lost 0 bases and 6 bases respectively, with 21 bases between them. Germline V gene data show CDR1 as DFQATT and CDR2 as SNEGSKA (reference sequence). The CDR3 is 16 residues long. This chain's CDR3 is CSARDLTGARGGEQYF. As DNA, the CDR3 is TGCAGTGCTAGAGATCTTACCGGGGCCAGGGGCGGCGAGCAGTACTTC.

This clonotype was recorded a few times. The CDR3 here is CSARRFASGDTGELFF. CDR3 nucleotide sequence: TGCAGTGCTAGGCGGTTCGCTAGCGGAGACACCGGGGAGCTGTTTTTT. The chain uses TRBV20-1 and TRBJ2-2, with 7 bases identical to TRBD2. The V gene's germline CDR1 is DFQATT and CDR2 SNEGSKA (reference sequence). The ends lost 3 bases at V and 3 bases at J; junction bases unmatched: 10. The CDR3 is 16 residues long.

V is TRBV6-5 and J is TRBJ2-1; 11 bases align to TRBD2. The CDR3 is 17 residues long. After removal of 0 bases from V and 5 bases from J, the junction contained 6 bases not matched to a gene. The germline V gene has CDR1 MNHEY and CDR2 SVGAGI. CDR3 nucleotide sequence: TGTGCCAGCAGTTACTCTAGGGGGACTAGCGGAGACAATGAGCAGTTCTTC. Translating it yields CASSYSRGTSGDNEQFF.

This clonotype was picked up many times. The rearrangement links TRBV25-1 to TRBJ2-7; D remains ambiguous. The germline V gene has CDR1 MGHDK and CDR2 SYGVNS. This CDR3 contains 12 residues. V lost 8 bases and J lost 1, with 9 bases in between. The CDR3 here is CASQTLSYEQYF. CDR3 coding DNA: TGTGCCAGCCAGACGCTATCCTACGAGCAGTACTTC.

Regarding this clonotype: Possible read error: a much larger clone is one base away. The rearrangement uses TRBV7-9 and TRBJ2-1; 10 nucleotides agree with TRBD2. Germline lookup yields CDR1 SEHNR and CDR2 FQNEAQ (reference sequence). The CDR3 sequence is 14 residues long. J gave up 14 bases and V 0 bases, and 7 bases lay outside the gene matches. The CDR3 spells CASSLAGLAAAEFF. CDR3 bases: TGTGCCAGCAGCTTAGCTGGACTAGCGGCGGCGGAGTTCTTC.

This clonotype was found many times. This chain joins TRBV7-8 and TRBJ2-5; tentatively, D is TRBD1 (6 bases). The V end lost 6 bases, the J end lost 3 bases, and 11 bases lay between the germline ends. The CDR3 runs 13 residues. From germline, CDR1 is SGHVS and CDR2 FQNEAQ. This CDR3 is CASRLAGEETQYF. Written as DNA, the CDR3 is TGTGCCAGCAGGCTTGCAGGGGAAGAGACCCAGTACTTC.

This clonotype was found many times. The chain has TRBV7-6 and TRBJ2-7, with unresolved D. The CDR3 extends over 18 amino acids. V was trimmed by 1 base and J by 2 bases, leaving 21 bases between them. Germline CDR1 is SGHVS and CDR2 is FNYEAQ. The CDR3 nucleotides are TGTGCCAGCAGCTTAGGGGCCGTCAGTGACGCGCTAGCCTACGAGCAGTACTTC. The encoded protein is CASSLGAVSDALAYEQYF. The complete variable domain, with remaining parts taken from reference TRBV7-6 and TRBJ2-7, reads GAGVSQSPRYKVTKRGQDVALRCDPISGHVSLYWYRQALGQGPEFLTYFNYEAQQDKSGLPNDRFSAERPEGSISTLTIQRTEQRDSAMYRCASSLGAVSDALAYEQYFGPGTRLTVT.

This chain links TRBV4-3 with TRBJ2-3; 13 positions match TRBD2. V trimming: 1 base; J trimming: 4 bases; junction bases outside the gene matches: 8. This CDR3 has 18 residues. Germline CDR1 is LGHNA and CDR2 is YSLEER. The DNA for the CDR3 is TGCGCCAGCAGCCAAGTGGCCCTGGGACTAGCGGGATCAGATACGCAGTATTTT. It yields the protein CASSQVALGLAGSDTQYF.

This clonotype appeared a few times. V is TRBV18 and J is TRBJ2-7; no clear D gene. Germline V gene data show CDR1 as KGHSH and CDR2 as LQKENI. Trimming took off 2 bases at V and 0 bases at J, with 8 bases between the two ends. The length of the CDR3 is 14 residues. The CDR3 sequence is CASSPARFSYEQYF. The CDR3, as DNA: TGTGCCAGCTCACCAGCGCGGTTCTCCTACGAGCAGTACTTC. Looking up the rest from reference TRBV18 and TRBJ2-7 gives the full variable domain: NAGVMQNPRHLVRRRGQEARLRCSPMKGHSHVYWYRQLPEEGLKFMVYLQKENIIDESGMPKERFSAEFPKEGPSILRIQQVVRGDSAAYFCASSPARFSYEQYFGPGTRLTVT.

This clonotype was counted a few times. This sequence joins TRBV4-1 and TRBJ2-1; D unresolved. V was clipped by 0 bases and J by 5 bases, with 14 bases between them. CDR3 size: 16 residues. Germline CDR1 reads MGHRA; CDR2 reads YSYEKL. In nucleotides, the CDR3 is TGCGCCAGCAGCCAAGATCCGGGTTCCCCTCACAATGAGCAGTTCTTC. Amino acid sequence: CASSQDPGSPHNEQFF.

The rearrangement uses TRBV9 and TRBJ2-3, with 10 positions matching TRBD2. Germline CDR1 SGDLS, CDR2 YYNGEE. With 1 base clipped from V and 6 bases from J, the junction kept 2 bases outside the gene matches. The CDR3 consists of 14 residues. CDR3 DNA: TGTGCCAGCAGCGTACCAGCGGGAGGGGATACGCAGTATTTT. Its translation is CASSVPAGGDTQYF.